This is a list of T cell receptor beta chains from one sample in a study of regulatory T cells in long-lasting Graves disease. Via MiXCR, TCRdb re-called the multiplex PCR reads, giving one row per CDR3 protein. The sample has over 500,000 distinct CDR3 sequences; less than 20% are singletons. These data were also reused for a study on T cells in Graves' hyperthyroidism and ophthalmopathy.

The sample was peripheral blood mononuclear cells (PBMCs), taken at new diagnosis, from a patient treated with antithyroid drugs. Receptors originate from a woman aged 30 to 39 with Graves disease. The CDR3 runs from the conserved cysteine through the conserved F or W. The D gene is left open where the match is weak. Clone sizes are given selectively: once, few, many, or a class where the clone is expanded.

TRBJ1-2	13	many	TRBV29-1	.	CSVGGPRGYGYTF	TGCAGCGTTGGGGGCCCCAGGGGCTATGGCTACACCTTC
TRBJ2-3	15	.	TRBV7-7	.	CASSQGYRDTDTQYF	TGTGCTAGCAGCCAAGGCTACAGGGACACAGATACGCAGTATTTT
TRBJ1-2	14	many	TRBV28	TRBD1	CASSWGGQAYGYTF	TGTGCCAGCAGTTGGGGGGGACAGGCCTATGGCTACACCTTC
TRBJ2-1	15	many	TRBV6-1	TRBD1	CASRTVGTGRHEQFF	TGTGCCAGCAGGACAGTTGGGACAGGTCGACATGAGCAGTTCTTC
TRBJ2-7	13	.	TRBV6-4	.	CASSDGNSYEQYF	TGTGCCAGCAGTGACGGAAACTCCTACGAGCAGTACTTC
TRBJ2-3	15	.	TRBV25-1	TRBD1	CASKRQGADTDTQYF	TGTGCCAGCAAGAGACAGGGGGCTGACACAGATACGCAGTATTTT
TRBJ2-7	15	.	TRBV28	.	CASSLVVQSSYEQYF	TGTGCCAGCAGTTTGGTCGTCCAGAGCTCCTACGAGCAGTACTTC
TRBJ2-2	16	many	TRBV28	TRBD2	CASSPQAGERVGELFF	TGTGCCAGCAGCCCGCAGGCGGGAGAACGGGTCGGGGAGCTGTTTTTT
TRBJ1-1	16	many	TRBV9	.	CASSVATIAAEAEAFF	TGTGCCAGCAGCGTAGCTACGATCGCGGCAGAAGCTGAAGCTTTCTTT
TRBJ1-2	14	many	TRBV12-3/TRBV12-4	.	CASSLGRTAYGYTF	TGTGCCAGCAGTTTAGGGCGGACAGCCTATGGCTACACCTTC
TRBJ1-6	16	many	TRBV12-3/TRBV12-4	.	CASSLGVAGMHSPLHF	TGTGCCAGCAGTCTAGGGGTGGCAGGGATGCATTCACCCCTCCACTTT
TRBJ1-1	13	.	TRBV7-2	.	CASILREGTEAFF	TGTGCCAGCATCTTGAGGGAGGGCACTGAAGCTTTCTTT
TRBJ2-7	13	many	TRBV20-1	.	CSASGGGVTEQYF	TGCAGTGCTAGCGGCGGGGGCGTTACCGAGCAGTACTTC
TRBJ2-2	17	many	TRBV12-3/TRBV12-4	.	CASSLNEAGQSTGELFF	TGTGCCAGCAGTTTAAACGAGGCGGGACAGTCCACCGGGGAGCTGTTTTTT
TRBJ2-5	14	.	TRBV2	TRBD2	CASPGLAGVETQYF	TGTGCCAGCCCGGGACTAGCGGGAGTGGAGACCCAGTACTTC
TRBJ1-1	12	many	TRBV28	.	CASRPAGLEAFF	TGTGCCAGCAGACCGGCGGGACTCGAAGCTTTCTTT
TRBJ1-2	16	few	TRBV7-9	TRBD1	CASSLMGQGFPDGYTF	TGTGCCAGCAGCTTGATGGGACAGGGGTTCCCCGATGGCTACACCTTC
TRBJ2-2	16	many	TRBV28	.	CASSFPSGVDTGELFF	TGTGCCAGCAGCTTCCCCTCAGGGGTGGACACCGGGGAGCTGTTTTTT
TRBJ1-1	12	many	TRBV6-1	TRBD1	CASSPQGGEAFF	TGTGCCAGCAGTCCACAGGGGGGTGAAGCTTTCTTT
TRBJ1-1	16	few	TRBV20-1	TRBD1	CSAHAGVRGRGTEAFF	TGCAGTGCGCATGCGGGAGTTAGGGGGCGCGGAACTGAAGCTTTCTTT
TRBJ1-1	15	many	TRBV6-4	.	CASSARPDLNTEAFF	TGTGCCAGCAGTGCGAGGCCGGACCTGAACACTGAAGCTTTCTTT